Presented here are 23 T cell receptor beta chains from one specimen sequenced in a study of shared clonotypes between healthy human individuals. Sequenced by immunoSEQ multiplex PCR; TCRdb stores in-frame clones only, minus some. Among over a million clones listed, approximately 80% were seen once. The material sequenced was memory CD4+ T cells from PBMCs. Subset noted: CD45RA-negative fraction. The receptors originated from a man younger than 35 in good health. Some clones in this sample may be carry-over from other donors' samples.

The CDR3 protein is CASRSGTGDWETQYF. CDR3 DNA: TGCGCCAGCAGGAGCGGGACAGGGGATTGGGAGACCCAGTACTTC. The chain carries TRBV5-1 and TRBJ2-5; TRBD1 aligns across 10 bases. The CDR3 is made up of 15 amino acids. Per the germline V gene, CDR1 is SGHRS and CDR2 is YFSETQ. J was trimmed by 5 bases and V by 5 bases; bases with no gene match: 9.

This clone was recorded a few times. J is TRBJ2-7 and V is TRBV7-9; 9 bases align to TRBD2. The CDR3 runs to 16 residues. Per the germline V gene, CDR1 is SEHNR and CDR2 is FQNEAQ (reference sequence). V shed 4 bases, J shed 5 bases, and the junction held 12 bases outside the gene matches. CDR3 DNA sequence: TGTGCCAGCAGCTCGTTTCTTGGCGGGAGGGTCCACGAGCAGTACTTC. Protein sequence: CASSSFLGGRVHEQYF.

The rearrangement joins TRBV29-1 to TRBJ2-1; 9 nucleotides match TRBD1. Germline CDR1 and CDR2: SQVTM and ANQGSEA. V dropped 7 bases and J dropped 8; count of bases not matched to a gene: 9. There are 13 residues in the CDR3. CDR3 protein: CSAPLDRGDEQFF. The CDR3 DNA sequence: TGCAGCGCTCCTCTGGACAGGGGAGATGAGCAGTTCTTC.

The chain carries TRBV5-1 and TRBJ1-2; maybe TRBD1 (6 bases). The V gene lost 0 bases and the J gene lost 8 bases, with 17 bases spanning the gap. CDR1 SGHRS and CDR2 YFSETQ come from the germline V gene. This CDR3 contains 15 residues. In nucleotides, the CDR3 is TGCGCCAGCAGCTTGGCAATAGGGGACATCGGAGGCTACACCTTC. Translating gives CASSLAIGDIGGYTF.

The J gene is TRBJ2-3, the V gene TRBV6-6, with D unclear. The V end was cut by 2 bases, the J end by 4 bases, with 13 bases between. This CDR3 spans 15 amino acids. CDR1 is MNHNY, CDR2 SVGAGI, per germline (reference sequence). Here the CDR3 reads CASSYQIHYPDTQYF. CDR3 DNA: TGTGCCAGCAGTTACCAGATTCATTATCCAGATACGCAGTATTTT.

V gene TRBV7-9 combines with J gene TRBJ1-2; no clear D. Trimming cost V 5 bases and J 7 bases, with 11 bases left between them. The CDR3 is 12 residues long. CDR1 SEHNR and CDR2 FQNEAQ come from the germline V gene (reference sequence). Here the CDR3 reads CASSIGMSGYTF. The CDR3 bases are TGTGCCAGCAGCATCGGGATGAGTGGCTACACCTTC.

The chain couples TRBV7-8 to TRBJ2-7; D is possibly TRBD2 (6 bases). V was pared by 4 bases and J by 7 bases, with 8 bases between. This CDR3 has 11 residues. Germline CDR1 and CDR2: SGHVS and FQNEAQ. The CDR3 DNA is TGTGCCAGCAGCTGGGCGGGGGAGCAGTACTTC. It is translated as CASSWAGEQYF.

In its sample, this clone was seen once. The chain employs TRBV7-2 and TRBJ1-5; D remains ambiguous. The CDR3 length is 15 residues. Per the germline V gene, CDR1 is SGHTA and CDR2 is FQGNSA. V was clipped by 1 base and J by 2 bases, with 9 bases between them. The CDR3 nucleotides are TGTGCCAGCAGCTTAGGAGGCGAAGGCAATCAGCCCCAGCATTTT. Amino acids: CASSLGGEGNQPQHF.

V gene TRBV18 combines with J gene TRBJ2-2; 9 nucleotides line up with TRBD1. The V and J ends lost 0 bases and 3 bases, in that order; junction bases with no gene match: 5. The germline CDR1 and CDR2 sequences are KGHSH and LQKENI. The CDR3 length is 17 residues. This CDR3 reads CASSPPGQGAYTGELFF. CDR3 DNA sequence: TGTGCCAGCTCACCACCGGGACAGGGTGCCTACACCGGGGAGCTGTTTTTT.

The chain joins TRBV28 to TRBJ1-1; D remains ambiguous. Trimming pared 10 bases from V and 7 bases from J, leaving 13 bases between. Germline V gives CDR1 MDHEN, CDR2 SYDVKM. The CDR3 runs to 11 residues. The CDR3 sequence: CATNKAGEAFF. The CDR3 DNA follows: TGTGCCACCAACAAGGCCGGTGAAGCTTTCTTT.

This clone is a singleton in its sample. This chain joins TRBV5-4 and TRBJ2-5; TRBD1 matches at 7 bases. The V gene end was trimmed by 0 bases and the J gene end by 2 bases; junction bases not matched to a gene: 4. The CDR3 covers 15 residues. Germline V gives CDR1 SGHNT, CDR2 YYREEE (reference sequence). In DNA, the CDR3 is TGTGCCAGCAGCTTGGCCACAGGGGCGCAAGAGACCCAGTACTTC. As protein: CASSLATGAQETQYF.

DNA of the CDR3: TGTGCCAGCCTTAAGTTTGGGGGATCACAAGCCTACGAGCAGTACTTC. Translated: CASLKFGGSQAYEQYF. This chain links TRBV7-9 with TRBJ2-7, with D possibly called TRBD1 or TRBD2 (5 bases each). CDR1 and CDR2 from the germline V gene are SEHNR and FQNEAQ (reference sequence). V lost 8 bases, J lost 2 bases, and 22 bases lay in between. This CDR3 has 16 residues.

The chain recombines TRBV18 with TRBJ1-4; D gene ambiguous. The CDR3 is made up of 13 amino acids. V was trimmed by 1 base and J by 7 bases, leaving 7 bases between them. Germline V gene data show CDR1 as KGHSH and CDR2 as LQKENI. This CDR3 reads CASSPQGSEKLFF. For the CDR3, the DNA is TGTGCCAGCTCACCACAGGGAAGTGAAAAACTGTTTTTT.

In this sample, this clone turned up a few times. This chain connects TRBV21-1 to TRBJ1-3; TRBD1 is the table's D call, not checked against the DNA. TRBV21-1 is a known pseudogene. The CDR3 is 13 amino acids. CDR3 region: CATSGNSGNTIYF. CDR3 sequence (DNA): TGTGCCACCTCAGGAAACTCTGGAAACACCATATATTTT.

The rearrangement links TRBV7-6 to TRBJ2-4; 8 bases agree with TRBD2. This CDR3 is built from 13 residues. Looked up from germline, CDR1 is SGHVS and CDR2 is FNYEAQ. V shed 4 bases and J 6 bases; nucleotides not matched to a gene: 2. The DNA for the CDR3 is TGTGCCAGCAGCTCGGGACTAGTAAACATTCAGTACTTC. Protein sequence: CASSSGLVNIQYF. The entire variable domain, with the rest obtained from reference TRBV7-6 and TRBJ2-4, is as follows: GAGVSQSPRYKVTKRGQDVALRCDPISGHVSLYWYRQALGQGPEFLTYFNYEAQQDKSGLPNDRFSAERPEGSISTLTIQRTEQRDSAMYRCASSSGLVNIQYFGAGTRLSVL.

CDR3 bases: TGTGCCAGCTCAGTACGCGGGACAGGGAGCTACGAGCAGTACTTC. Protein sequence: CASSVRGTGSYEQYF. This chain joins TRBV18 and TRBJ2-7; 9 nucleotides align to TRBD1. CDR3 size: 15 residues. Losses at the gene ends were 5 bases for V and 3 bases for J; bases not matched to a gene: 8. Germline V gives CDR1 KGHSH, CDR2 LQKENI. The full variable domain, with the rest looked up from reference TRBV18 and TRBJ2-7, is NAGVMQNPRHLVRRRGQEARLRCSPMKGHSHVYWYRQLPEEGLKFMVYLQKENIIDESGMPKERFSAEFPKEGPSILRIQQVVRGDSAAYFCASSVRGTGSYEQYFGPGTRLTVT.

The chain is built from TRBV5-4 and TRBJ2-5; TRBD1 matches 10 bases. This CDR3 is built from 16 residues. The germline V gene encodes CDR1 SGHNT and CDR2 YYREEE (reference sequence). The V and J ends lost 3 bases and 5 bases, in that order; junction bases with no gene match: 10. This CDR3 is CASSYQTGTGEETQYF. For the CDR3, the DNA is TGTGCCAGCAGCTACCAAACCGGGACAGGGGAGGAGACCCAGTACTTC.

The gene calls are TRBV9 and TRBJ2-5; D is ambiguous. The germline gives CDR1 SGDLS, CDR2 YYNGEE. V was clipped by 5 bases and J by 2 bases, with 13 bases between them. The length of the CDR3 is 14 residues. CDR3 sequence: CASSPGVIQETQYF. The CDR3 coding sequence is TGTGCCAGCAGTCCCGGAGTCATACAAGAGACCCAGTACTTC.

This clone appeared once. CDR3 sequence: CASSLDSLAATYNEQFF. The CDR3 DNA reads as TGCGCCAGCAGCTTGGATTCCCTAGCGGCGACCTACAATGAGCAGTTCTTC. The genes are TRBV5-1 and TRBJ2-1; 7 bases match TRBD2. With 0 bases clipped from V and 2 bases from J, the junction kept 8 bases outside the gene matches. The V gene's germline CDR1 is SGHRS and CDR2 YFSETQ. The CDR3 is 17 amino acids.

The genes are TRBV9 and TRBJ2-7; 9 nucleotides match TRBD1. The germline V gene encodes CDR1 SGDLS and CDR2 YYNGEE. With V trimmed by 1 base and J by 6 bases, 5 bases remained unmatched. The CDR3 extends over 14 amino acids. The CDR3 protein is CASSVMGQGGEQYF. In DNA form, the CDR3 reads TGTGCCAGCAGCGTAATGGGACAGGGAGGCGAGCAGTACTTC.

The V and J genes are TRBV18 and TRBJ2-5; 7 bases map to TRBD1. Germline CDR1 is KGHSH and CDR2 is LQKENI. This CDR3 is built from 16 residues. J was trimmed by 4 bases and V by 4 bases; bases with no gene match: 12. DNA for the CDR3: TGTGCCAGCTCACTGCGACAGGGTTTGAGTGGAGAGACCCAGTACTTC. It codes for CASSLRQGLSGETQYF.

The chain combines TRBV7-6 with TRBJ2-3; no definite D call. From germline, CDR1 is SGHVS and CDR2 FNYEAQ. There are 14 residues in the CDR3. Trimming took off 1 base at V and 2 bases at J, with 7 bases between the two ends. The CDR3 DNA reads TGTGCCAGCAGCTTAGGGGCAGCCACAGATACGCAGTATTTT. Residues: CASSLGAATDTQYF.

The CDR3: CASSPIIWTGTDTQYF. CDR3 in DNA: TGTGCCAGCAGCCCCATCATCTGGACAGGCACAGATACGCAGTATTTT. This rearrangement joins TRBV28 to TRBJ2-3; a possible D gene is TRBD1 (6 bases). The V end lost 6 bases, the J end lost 1 base, and 17 bases lay between the germline ends. The CDR3 sequence is 16 residues long. The V gene's germline CDR1 is MDHEN and CDR2 SYDVKM.